This T cell receptor beta chain was sequenced for a study of T cell repertoires in cytomegalovirus infection. Across the whole study: Through public TCR beta signatures, both CMV infection and matching HLA type were indicated.

Findings and caveats of the study: HLA-C-restricted TCR beta clonotypes specific for CMV led the ex vivo response. Carriers of CMV and the relevant HLA type were discriminated by public TCR beta frequency.

This clonotype was seen at least ten times. Its antigen is not identified. In TCRdb, the reads were re-called with MiXCR into one record per CDR3 protein. The table has roughly 250,000 distinct CDR3 sequences, approximately 13% seen once. V was clipped by 1 base and J by 9 bases; unmatched bases: 3. Germline loops: CDR1 SGHTA, CDR2 FQGNSA. The length of the CDR3 is 16 residues. This TCR was sampled from a human donor in good health (CMV status not recorded). Some clones in this sample may be carry-over from other donors' samples. The sequenced material came from PBMCs. V gene TRBV7-2 combines with J gene TRBJ2-1; 16 bases match TRBD2. The CDR3 sequence: CASSLVGTSGRVEQFF. The CDR3, as DNA: TGTGCCAGCAGCTTAGTGGGGACTAGCGGGAGGGTTGAGCAGTTCTTC.